These T cell receptor beta chains were read from a single sample in a study of shared clonotypes between healthy human individuals. Sequencing used immunoSEQ multiplex PCR; TCRdb keeps in-frame clones, though not all of them. This table has 2 million to 3 million clones, under 95% appearing once. Sequenced material: naive CD4+ T cells from PBMCs. The receptors were gathered from a man aged 18 to 30 in good health. Some clones in this sample may be carry-over from other donors' samples. Both conserved end residues are part of each CDR3. D genes are given only for firm matches. The size entry is marked missing in some rows and otherwise reads once, few, many or a size class.

v_call	clone_size	d_call	j_call	cdr3_nt	cdr3_aa
TRBV11-2	NA	TRBD1	TRBJ2-3	TGTGCCAGCAGCTCATGGACAGGGCCAAATACGCAGTATTTT	CASSSWTGPNTQYF
TRBV5-1	NA	NA	TRBJ2-7	TGCGCCAGCAGCTTGGCCGCAGGGACTTACGAGCAGTACTTC	CASSLAAGTYEQYF
TRBV30	NA	NA	TRBJ2-5	TGTGCCTGGAGTGTAAGCTGGGGGCGGGGGGAGACCCAGTACTTC	CAWSVSWGRGETQYF
TRBV2	NA	TRBD1	TRBJ2-7	TGTGCCAGCCGTCTAGGAAGGGACAGGTACTCCTACGAGCAGTACTTC	CASRLGRDRYSYEQYF
TRBV9	NA	TRBD2	TRBJ2-2	TGTGCCAGTGCTAGCGGGAGCCCGAACACCGGGGAGCTGTTTTTT	CASASGSPNTGELFF
TRBV30	NA	TRBD1	TRBJ2-7	TGTGCCTGGAGTTCAGGGGGTAGCTCCTACGAGCAGTACTTC	CAWSSGGSSYEQYF
TRBV19	NA	NA	TRBJ1-1	TGTGCCAGTAGTATAGATCGGGACCTTTACACTGAAGCTTTCTTT	CASSIDRDLYTEAFF
TRBV29-1	NA	NA	TRBJ2-7	TGCAGCGTTACCAGGGCCGACGAGCAGTACTTC	CSVTRADEQYF
TRBV6-6	NA	NA	TRBJ1-5	TGTGCCAGCAGTTCGGACAGATTTCAGCCCCAGCATTTT	CASSSDRFQPQHF
TRBV7-6	NA	NA	TRBJ1-5	TGTGCCAGCAGCTTAGAATGGTCACAGCCCCAGCATTTT	CASSLEWSQPQHF
TRBV9	NA	NA	TRBJ2-1	TGTGCCAGCAGCGTAAGAGGGTACAATGAGCAGTTCTTC	CASSVRGYNEQFF
TRBV5-1	NA	NA	TRBJ2-3	TGCGCCAGCAGCTTGGACTTGCAGAACGACCAGGATACGCAGTATTTT	CASSLDLQNDQDTQYF
TRBV5-8	NA	NA	TRBJ1-2	TGTGCCAGCAGCTTGGGGGGTGCGGAGATCTATGGCTACACCTTC	CASSLGGAEIYGYTF
TRBV7-2	NA	NA	TRBJ2-3	TGTGCCAGCAGCTACGACTGGGGCACAGATACGCAGTATTTT	CASSYDWGTDTQYF
TRBV7-7	NA	NA	TRBJ2-5	TGTGCCAGCAGCTTAGGTGGGGCCAGGGCGTCCGAGACCCAGTACTTC	CASSLGGARASETQYF
TRBV6-4	NA	NA	TRBJ2-6	TGTGCCAGCAGAGCACAGGGCACCAGTGGGGCCAACGTCCTGACTTTC	CASRAQGTSGANVLTF
TRBV5-1	NA	TRBD2	TRBJ2-1	TGCGCCAGCAGCGCGAGCGGGATCTACAATGAGCAGTTCTTC	CASSASGIYNEQFF
TRBV4-3	NA	NA	TRBJ1-2	TGCGCCAGCAGCGAAACCCGCAATAGTAACTATGGCTACACCTTC	CASSETRNSNYGYTF
TRBV5-1	NA	NA	TRBJ2-2	TGCGCCAGCAGCTTAGAGGGCAGGGGGAACACCGGGGAGCTGTTTTTT	CASSLEGRGNTGELFF
TRBV7-8	NA	TRBD1	TRBJ2-7	TGTGCCAGCAGCTCCGACAGGGGAAAGGGCGAGCAGTACTTC	CASSSDRGKGEQYF
TRBV5-1	few	NA	TRBJ1-5	TGCGCCAGCAGCTTGACAGGGCAGCCCCAGCATTTT	CASSLTGQPQHF
TRBV28	NA	TRBD1	TRBJ2-1	TGTGCCAGCAGTTCCCAAGGGGACAGCTATGAGCAGTTCTTC	CASSSQGDSYEQFF
TRBV27	NA	NA	TRBJ2-6	TGTGCCAGCAGGCCCTCTGGGGCCAACGTCCTGACTTTC	CASRPSGANVLTF
TRBV5-4	NA	NA	TRBJ2-3	TGTGCCAGCAGCTCGGCTGATGGGATAGATACGCAGTATTTT	CASSSADGIDTQYF
TRBV19	NA	NA	TRBJ2-5	TGTGCCAGTAGTATACTCGCCGGGACACAAGAGACCCAGTACTTC	CASSILAGTQETQYF
TRBV5-1	NA	NA	TRBJ2-5	TGCGCCAGCAGCTTTGCACAAGAGACCCAGTACTTC	CASSFAQETQYF
TRBV6-5	NA	NA	TRBJ1-4	TGTGCCAGCAAGAGGGCAGACAATGAAAAACTGTTTTTT	CASKRADNEKLFF
TRBV15	NA	NA	TRBJ1-5	TGTGCCACCAGCAGAGATCTACAGGGTGATCAGCCCCAGCATTTT	CATSRDLQGDQPQHF